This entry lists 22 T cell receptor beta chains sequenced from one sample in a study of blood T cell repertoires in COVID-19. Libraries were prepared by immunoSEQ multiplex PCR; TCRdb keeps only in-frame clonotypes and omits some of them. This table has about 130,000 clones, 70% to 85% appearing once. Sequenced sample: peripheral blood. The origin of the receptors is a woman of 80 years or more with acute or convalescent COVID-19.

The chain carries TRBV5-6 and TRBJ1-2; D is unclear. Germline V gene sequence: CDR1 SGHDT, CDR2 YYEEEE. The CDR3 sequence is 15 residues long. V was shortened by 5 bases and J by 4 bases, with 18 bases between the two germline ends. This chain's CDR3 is CASRPPTSPSYGYTF. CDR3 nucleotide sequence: TGTGCCAGCAGACCACCGACAAGCCCCTCCTATGGCTACACCTTC.

Here the CDR3 DNA reads TGTGCCAGCAGTCGGGGGGGTTCTTCCACAGATACGCAGTATTTT. It codes for CASSRGGSSTDTQYF. The V and J genes are TRBV27 and TRBJ2-3; the match to TRBD2 covers 8 bases. The CDR3 length is 15 residues. CDR1 and CDR2 (germline): MNHEY, SMNVEV (reference sequence). The trim removed 5 bases at V and 2 bases at J, leaving 6 bases unmatched.

The CDR3 here is CASSVSPLRAGERGVHYGYTF. The CDR3 region has the DNA TGTGCCAGCAGCGTTAGTCCCCTACGGGCAGGGGAAAGAGGGGTGCACTATGGCTACACCTTC. The chain recombines TRBV9 with TRBJ1-2; perhaps TRBD1 as D (6 bases). V gave up 2 bases and J gave up 3 bases, with 32 bases separating them. CDR1 is SGDLS, CDR2 YYNGEE, per germline. The CDR3 covers 21 residues.

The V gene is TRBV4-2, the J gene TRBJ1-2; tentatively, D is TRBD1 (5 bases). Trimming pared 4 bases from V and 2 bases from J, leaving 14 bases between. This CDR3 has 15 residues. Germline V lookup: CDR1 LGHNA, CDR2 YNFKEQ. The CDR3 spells CASSPDIAANYGYTF. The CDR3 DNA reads TGTGCCAGCAGCCCGGACATAGCCGCGAACTATGGCTACACCTTC.

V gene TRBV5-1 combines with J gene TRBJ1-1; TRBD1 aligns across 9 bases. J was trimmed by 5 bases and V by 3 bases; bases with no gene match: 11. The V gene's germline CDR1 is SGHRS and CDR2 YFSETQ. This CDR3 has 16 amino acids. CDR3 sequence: CASSYGQGRMGTEAFF. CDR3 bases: TGCGCCAGCAGCTACGGACAGGGGAGGATGGGGACTGAAGCTTTCTTT.

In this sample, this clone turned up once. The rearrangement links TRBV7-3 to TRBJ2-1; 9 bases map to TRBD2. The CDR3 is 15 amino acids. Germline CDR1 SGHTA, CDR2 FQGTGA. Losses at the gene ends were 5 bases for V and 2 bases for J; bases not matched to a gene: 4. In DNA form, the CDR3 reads TGTGCCAGCAGCATACTAGCGGGCACCTACAATGAGCAGTTCTTC. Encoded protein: CASSILAGTYNEQFF. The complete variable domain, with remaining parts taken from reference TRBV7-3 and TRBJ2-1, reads GAGVSQTPSNKVTEKGKYVELRCDPISGHTALYWYRQSLGQGPEFLIYFQGTGAADDSGLPNDRFFAVRPEGSVSTLKIQRTERGDSAVYLCASSILAGTYNEQFFGPGTRLTVL.

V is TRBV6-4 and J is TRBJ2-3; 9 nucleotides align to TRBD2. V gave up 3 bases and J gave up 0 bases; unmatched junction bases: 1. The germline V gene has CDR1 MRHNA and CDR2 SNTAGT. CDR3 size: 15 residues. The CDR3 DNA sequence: TGTGCCAGCAGTGAACTAGCGGGCAGCACAGATACGCAGTATTTT. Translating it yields CASSELAGSTDTQYF.

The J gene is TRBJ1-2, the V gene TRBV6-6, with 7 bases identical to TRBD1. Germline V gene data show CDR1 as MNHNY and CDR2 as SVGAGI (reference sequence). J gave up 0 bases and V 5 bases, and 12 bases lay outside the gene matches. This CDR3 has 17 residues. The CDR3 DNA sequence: TGTGCCAGCAGTCGCGGGACAGCTCCCCTTACTAACTATGGCTACACCTTC. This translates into CASSRGTAPLTNYGYTF.

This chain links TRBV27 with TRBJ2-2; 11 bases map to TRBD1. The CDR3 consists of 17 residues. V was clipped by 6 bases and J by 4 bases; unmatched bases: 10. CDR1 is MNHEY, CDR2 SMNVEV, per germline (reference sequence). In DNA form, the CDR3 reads TGTGCCAGCAGCCTACAAGGACAGGGGGCATCCACCGGGGAGCTGTTTTTT. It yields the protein CASSLQGQGASTGELFF.

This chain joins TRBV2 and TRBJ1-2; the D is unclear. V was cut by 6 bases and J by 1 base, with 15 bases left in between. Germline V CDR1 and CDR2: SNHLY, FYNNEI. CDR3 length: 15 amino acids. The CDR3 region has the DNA TGTGCCAGCAGAATTTACAGAGATGTTAACTATGGCTACACCTTC. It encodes CASRIYRDVNYGYTF. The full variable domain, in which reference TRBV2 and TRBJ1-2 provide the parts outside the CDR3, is EPEVTQTPSHQVTQMGQEVILRCVPISNHLYFYWYRQILGQKVEFLVSFYNNEISEKSEIFDDQFSVERPDGSNFTLKIRSTKLEDSAMYFCASRIYRDVNYGYTFGSGTRLTVV.

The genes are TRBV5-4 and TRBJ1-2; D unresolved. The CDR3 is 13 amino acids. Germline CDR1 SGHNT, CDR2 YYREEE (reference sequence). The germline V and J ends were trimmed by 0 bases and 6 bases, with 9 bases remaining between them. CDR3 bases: TGTGCCAGCAGCTTGGTGCAGGTCCATGGCTACACCTTC. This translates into CASSLVQVHGYTF. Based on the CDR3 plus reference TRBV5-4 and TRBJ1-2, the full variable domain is ETGVTQSPTHLIKTRGQQVTLRCSSQSGHNTVSWYQQALGQGPQFIFQYYREEENGRGNFPPRFSGLQFPNYSSELNVNALELDDSALYLCASSLVQVHGYTFGSGTRLTVV.

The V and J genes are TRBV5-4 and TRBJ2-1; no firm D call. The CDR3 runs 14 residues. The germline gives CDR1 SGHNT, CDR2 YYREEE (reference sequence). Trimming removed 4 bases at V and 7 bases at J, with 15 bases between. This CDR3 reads CASSPDTRWNEQFF. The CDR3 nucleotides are TGTGCCAGCAGCCCTGATACCCGGTGGAATGAGCAGTTCTTC.

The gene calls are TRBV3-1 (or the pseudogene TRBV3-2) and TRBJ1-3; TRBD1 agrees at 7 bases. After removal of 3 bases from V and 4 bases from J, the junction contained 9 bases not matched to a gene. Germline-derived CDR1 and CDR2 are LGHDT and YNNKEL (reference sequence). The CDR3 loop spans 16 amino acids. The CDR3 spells CASSHSTGVSGNTIYF. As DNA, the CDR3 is TGTGCCAGCAGCCATTCCACAGGGGTGAGCGGAAACACCATATATTTT.

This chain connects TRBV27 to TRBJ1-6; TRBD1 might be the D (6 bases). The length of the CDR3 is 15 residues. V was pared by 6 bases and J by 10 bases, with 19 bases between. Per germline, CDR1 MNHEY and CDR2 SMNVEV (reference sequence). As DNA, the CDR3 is TGTGCCAGCAGCGTTTGGACAGCTAAGGGGTCACCCCTCCACTTT. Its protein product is CASSVWTAKGSPLHF.

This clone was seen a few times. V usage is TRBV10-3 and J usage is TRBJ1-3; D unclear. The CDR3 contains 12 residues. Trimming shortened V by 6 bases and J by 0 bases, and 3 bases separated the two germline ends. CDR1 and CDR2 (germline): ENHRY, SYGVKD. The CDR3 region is CAIRSSGNTIYF. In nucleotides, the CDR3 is TGTGCCATCAGGAGCTCTGGAAACACCATATATTTT.

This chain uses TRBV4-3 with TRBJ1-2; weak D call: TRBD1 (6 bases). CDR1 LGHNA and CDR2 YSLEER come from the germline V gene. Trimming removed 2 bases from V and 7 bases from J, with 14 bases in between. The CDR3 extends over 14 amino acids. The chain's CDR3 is CASSQLQGGGGYTF. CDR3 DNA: TGCGCCAGCAGCCAACTACAGGGCGGGGGTGGCTACACCTTC.

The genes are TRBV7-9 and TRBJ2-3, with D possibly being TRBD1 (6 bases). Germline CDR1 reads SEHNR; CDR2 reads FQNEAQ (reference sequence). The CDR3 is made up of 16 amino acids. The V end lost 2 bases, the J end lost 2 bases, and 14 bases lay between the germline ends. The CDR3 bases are TGTGCCAGCAGCTTAACGGGGACACTTTTCACAGATACGCAGTATTTT. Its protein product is CASSLTGTLFTDTQYF.

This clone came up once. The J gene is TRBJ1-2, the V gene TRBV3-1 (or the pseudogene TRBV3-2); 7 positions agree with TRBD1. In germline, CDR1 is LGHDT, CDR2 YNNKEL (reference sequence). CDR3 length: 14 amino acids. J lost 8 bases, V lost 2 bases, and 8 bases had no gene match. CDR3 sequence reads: CASSQMDRWDGYTF. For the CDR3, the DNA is TGTGCCAGCAGCCAAATGGACAGGTGGGACGGCTACACCTTC.

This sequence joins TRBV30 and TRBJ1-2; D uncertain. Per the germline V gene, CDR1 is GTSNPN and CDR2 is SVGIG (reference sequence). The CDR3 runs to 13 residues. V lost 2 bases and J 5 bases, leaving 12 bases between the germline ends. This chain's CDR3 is CAWSRGQRYGYTF. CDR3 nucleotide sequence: TGTGCCTGGAGTAGAGGGCAACGATATGGCTACACCTTC.

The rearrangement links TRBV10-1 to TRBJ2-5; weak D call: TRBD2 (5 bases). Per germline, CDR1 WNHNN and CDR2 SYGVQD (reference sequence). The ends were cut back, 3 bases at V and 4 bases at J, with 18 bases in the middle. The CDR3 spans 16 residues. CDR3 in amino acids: CASSEVAHYSPETQYF. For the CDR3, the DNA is TGCGCCAGCAGTGAAGTAGCGCACTACTCCCCAGAGACCCAGTACTTC.

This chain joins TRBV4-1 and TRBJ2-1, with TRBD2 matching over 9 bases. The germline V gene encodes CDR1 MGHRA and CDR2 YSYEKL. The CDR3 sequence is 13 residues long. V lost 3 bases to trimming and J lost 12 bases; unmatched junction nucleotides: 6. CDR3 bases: TGCGCCAGCAGCCAGGCGGGGGGGTATGGGCAGTTCTTC. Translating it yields CASSQAGGYGQFF.

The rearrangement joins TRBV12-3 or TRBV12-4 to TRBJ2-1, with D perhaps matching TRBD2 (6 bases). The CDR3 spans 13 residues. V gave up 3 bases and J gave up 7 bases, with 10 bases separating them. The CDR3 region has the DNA TGTGCCAGCAGTTTGGTGGGGGGTAATGAGCAGTTCTTC. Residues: CASSLVGGNEQFF.